This passage covers 21 T cell receptor beta chains from one sample sequenced in a study of cytomegalovirus exposure and HLA in healthy donors. The study ran its PCR with 60 Vbeta and 13 Jbeta primers. The repertoire was sequenced with immunoSEQ multiplex PCR; TCRdb's copy has only in-frame clones and lacks some. The sample gives roughly 120,000 clones, around 66% of which show up once; 8% to 10% is in the top ten. The sequenced sample was PBMCs. Receptor source: a man aged 18-30 years in good health and CMV-seropositive.

This clone was observed a few times. The chain uses TRBV5-6 and TRBJ1-5, with TRBD1 as a possible D gene (5 bases). Germline loops: CDR1 SGHDT, CDR2 YYEEEE. V was shortened by 3 bases and J by 0 bases, with 13 bases between the two germline ends. The CDR3 extends over 16 amino acids. CDR3 amino acids: CASSSGGTYSNQPQHF. The CDR3 DNA sequence: TGTGCCAGCAGCTCGGGGGGGACCTATAGCAATCAGCCCCAGCATTTT.

J is TRBJ1-1 and V is TRBV5-4, with 7 bases fitting TRBD1. This CDR3 spans 14 amino acids. Trimming removed 4 bases from V and 3 bases from J; junction bases left unmatched: 6. Germline V lookup: CDR1 SGHNT, CDR2 YYREEE (reference sequence). The chain's CDR3 is CASSVQGVDTEAFF. In nucleotides, the CDR3 is TGTGCCAGCAGCGTTCAGGGGGTTGACACTGAAGCTTTCTTT.

This chain joins TRBV9 and TRBJ1-2, with TRBD1 identical over 7 bases. Germline CDR1 SGDLS, CDR2 YYNGEE. This CDR3 contains 15 residues. Unmatched junction bases numbered 2, after V lost 0 bases and J lost 0 bases. CDR3 nucleotides: TGTGCCAGCAGCGTAGGGACAGGACCTAACTATGGCTACACCTTC. Protein sequence: CASSVGTGPNYGYTF.

As for this clone: This CDR3 is also generated by other DNA sequences in the sample. The chain employs TRBV2 and TRBJ2-1; TRBD2 aligns across 10 bases. V trimming: 6 bases; J trimming: 6 bases; junction bases outside the gene matches: 2. Germline V gene sequence: CDR1 SNHLY, CDR2 FYNNEI. The CDR3 spans 13 residues. The CDR3 nucleotides are TGTGCCAGCAGAATAGCGGGGGGCAATGAGCAGTTCTTC. Its translation: CASRIAGGNEQFF.

CDR3 DNA: TGCGCCAGCAGCTTGCGCGGGACAGTATCCTACGAGCAGTACTTC. Its translation is CASSLRGTVSYEQYF. The chain recombines TRBV5-1 with TRBJ2-7, with a possible D match to TRBD1 (7 bases). The CDR3 covers 15 residues. V lost 1 base and J lost 1, with 12 bases in between. Germline-derived CDR1 and CDR2 are SGHRS and YFSETQ.

The J gene is TRBJ1-1, the V gene TRBV9, with D possibly TRBD1 on 5 matching bases. The CDR3 covers 12 residues. The V gene lost 6 bases and the J gene lost 8 bases, with 14 bases spanning the gap. The V gene's germline CDR1 is SGDLS and CDR2 YYNGEE. In DNA, the CDR3 is TGTGCCAGCAATGGCCCGGCAGGGGAAGCTTTCTTT. It encodes CASNGPAGEAFF.

The genes are TRBV18 and TRBJ2-7; D is possibly TRBD2 (5 bases). The CDR3 runs 13 residues. V shed 6 bases and J shed 2 bases, with 11 bases lying between them. CDR1 is KGHSH, CDR2 LQKENI, per germline. The CDR3 loop is CASSHDGAYEQYF. The CDR3 nucleotides read TGTGCCAGCTCTCACGACGGGGCCTACGAGCAGTACTTC.

V gene TRBV27 combines with J gene TRBJ1-1; 9 bases fit TRBD1. Unmatched junction bases numbered 10, after V lost 5 bases and J lost 6 bases. Germline CDR1 MNHEY, CDR2 SMNVEV (reference sequence). CDR3 length: 15 residues. The CDR3 here is CASSGLGTGRSEAFF. The CDR3, as DNA: TGTGCCAGCAGTGGGCTTGGGACAGGGAGGTCTGAAGCTTTCTTT.

The count of this clone is one. V is TRBV5-1 and J is TRBJ2-5; 9 bases are shared with TRBD2. Germline V gene lookup returns CDR1 SGHRS and CDR2 YFSETQ. This CDR3 comprises 14 residues. The junction had 4 bases not matched to a gene; V was cut back by 4 bases and J by 3 bases. CDR3 nucleotides: TGCGCCAGCAGCCCCGAGCGGGGGGAAGAGACCCAGTACTTC. Translated: CASSPERGEETQYF. The complete variable domain, with remaining parts taken from reference TRBV5-1 and TRBJ2-5, reads KAGVTQTPRYLIKTRGQQVTLSCSPISGHRSVSWYQQTPGQGLQFLFEYFSETQRNKGNFPGRFSGRQFSNSRSEMNVSTLELGDSALYLCASSPERGEETQYFGPGTRLLVL.

The gene calls are TRBV18 and TRBJ1-2; 7 bases map to TRBD1. This CDR3 region has 16 residues. The ends lost 4 bases at V and 4 bases at J; junction bases unmatched: 12. Germline lookup yields CDR1 KGHSH and CDR2 LQKENI. CDR3 protein: CASSRIGGTDPYGYTF. The CDR3 region has the DNA TGTGCCAGCTCACGGATTGGGGGGACAGACCCCTATGGCTACACCTTC.

This clone was detected only once. This chain links TRBV5-4 with TRBJ2-7; 8 nucleotides line up with TRBD1. The germline gives CDR1 SGHNT, CDR2 YYREEE (reference sequence). The V and J ends lost 2 bases and 7 bases, in that order; junction bases with no gene match: 8. This CDR3 contains 14 residues. In nucleotides, the CDR3 is TGTGCCAGCAGCTTCGGGGGACAGGCCCATGAGCAGTACGTC. It encodes CASSFGGQAHEQYV.

This clone was counted a few times. The chain employs TRBV5-6 and TRBJ1-4; D gene unclear. The CDR3 sequence is 15 residues long. Trimming removed 4 bases at V and 4 bases at J, with 14 bases between. Germline-derived CDR1 and CDR2 are SGHDT and YYEEEE. The chain's CDR3 is CASSSRSGGNEKLFF. The CDR3 bases are TGTGCCAGCAGCAGTAGGTCCGGAGGTAATGAAAAACTGTTTTTT.

The V and J genes are TRBV6-1 and TRBJ1-2, with unresolved D. Germline V gene sequence: CDR1 MNHNS, CDR2 SASEGT. V was clipped by 1 base and J by 8 bases, with 14 bases between them. The length of the CDR3 is 14 residues. Here the CDR3 reads CASSEGGGSEGYTF. DNA of the CDR3: TGTGCCAGCAGTGAAGGAGGAGGGTCGGAGGGCTACACCTTC.

The chain carries TRBV28 and TRBJ1-2; D gene ambiguous. Germline lookup yields CDR1 MDHEN and CDR2 SYDVKM. V was shortened by 5 bases and J by 5 bases, with 9 bases between the two germline ends. The CDR3 loop spans 12 amino acids. CDR3 in DNA: TGTGCCAGCAGTCCTGTACGGTATGGCTACACCTTC. Its translation is CASSPVRYGYTF.

The genes are TRBV6-1 and TRBJ2-1; TRBD2 is a possible D gene (7 bases). The V end was cut by 4 bases, the J end by 7 bases, with 17 bases between. The CDR3 consists of 15 residues. Per germline, CDR1 MNHNS and CDR2 SASEGT. The CDR3 loop reads CASSVGWGGPNEQFF. The CDR3 DNA follows: TGTGCCAGCAGTGTTGGGTGGGGGGGCCCTAATGAGCAGTTCTTC.

Here the CDR3 reads CASSYSISGDQPQHF. In DNA, the CDR3 is TGTGCCAGCAGTTACTCGATCTCAGGGGATCAGCCCCAGCATTTT. This chain joins TRBV6-5 and TRBJ1-5, with D possibly matching TRBD1 (6 bases). V was trimmed by 0 bases and J by 5 bases, leaving 11 bases between them. This CDR3 has 15 amino acids. The germline CDR1 and CDR2 sequences are MNHEY and SVGAGI.

The chain employs TRBV12-5 and TRBJ2-7, with 7 bases matching TRBD1. J was trimmed by 2 bases and V by 6 bases; bases with no gene match: 22. This CDR3 is built from 19 residues. Germline V gene lookup returns CDR1 LGHNT and CDR2 FRNRAP. The CDR3 spells CASGPELETWTGPPYEQYV. The CDR3 DNA sequence: TGTGCTAGTGGCCCTGAGCTAGAGACATGGACAGGTCCCCCCTACGAGCAGTACGTC.

This clone was seen a single time. This chain connects TRBV5-1 to TRBJ2-1; D is perhaps TRBD1 (6 bases). Germline CDR1 reads SGHRS; CDR2 reads YFSETQ. V shed 2 bases and J shed 7 bases, with 16 bases lying between them. This CDR3 spans 15 amino acids. CDR3 loop: CASSLLQGQGNEQFF. The CDR3 nucleotides are TGCGCCAGCAGCTTACTACAGGGCCAGGGGAATGAGCAGTTCTTC.

The rearrangement uses TRBV7-8 and TRBJ2-3; TRBD2 aligns across 7 bases. The V segment lost 4 bases and the J segment 9 bases; nucleotides outside the gene matches: 7. The V gene's germline CDR1 is SGHVS and CDR2 FQNEAQ. CDR3 length: 13 residues. The CDR3 DNA reads TGTGCCAGCAGCTGGGGGGGTTCGGAGACGCAGTATTTT. The encoded protein is CASSWGGSETQYF.

The chain is built from TRBV6-5 and TRBJ1-3, with D uncertain. Germline assignment: CDR1 MNHEY and CDR2 SVGAGI. The CDR3 loop spans 12 amino acids. The V end lost 7 bases, the J end lost 2 bases, and 6 bases lay between the germline ends. CDR3 amino acids: CASKSAGNTIYF. DNA for the CDR3: TGTGCCAGCAAGAGCGCTGGAAACACCATATATTTT.

This clone was found a few times. The chain links TRBV4-2 to TRBJ2-3; 7 nucleotides line up with TRBD1. J gave up 2 bases and V 4 bases, and 6 bases lay outside the gene matches. This CDR3 comprises 15 residues. The germline V gene has CDR1 LGHNA and CDR2 YNFKEQ. CDR3 sequence reads: CASSPYRGSTDTQYF. In nucleotides, the CDR3 is TGTGCCAGCAGCCCCTACAGGGGTTCCACAGATACGCAGTATTTT.